The rows below give T cell receptor beta chains drawn from one sample of a study of blood T cells in healthy people across ages. TCRdb used MiXCR to reprocess the 5' RACE reads, holding one entry per CDR3 protein. The table shows 1 million or so distinct CDR3 sequences, with roughly 45% occurring only once. Sample: blood. These receptors were obtained from a woman aged 55-75 years in good health. Each CDR3 is given with its conserved first and last residue. A D gene is named only where the DNA matches it firmly. Not every row has a clone size; where given, it reads once, few, many or a size class.

size	J	V	D	CDR3	DNA
few	TRBJ2-1	TRBV5-6	TRBD2	CASSLGAGTSGRIYNEQFF	TGTGCCAGCAGCTTGGGGGCTGGGACTAGCGGGAGGATCTACAATGAGCAGTTCTTC
many	TRBJ2-1	TRBV6-5	TRBD2	CASSELAGGRNEQFF	TGTGCCAGCAGTGAACTAGCGGGAGGGCGGAATGAGCAGTTCTTC
NA	TRBJ2-1	TRBV13	NA	CASSWSDVYNEQFF	TGTGCCAGCAGCTGGTCAGACGTCTACAATGAGCAGTTCTTC
NA	TRBJ1-4	TRBV29-1	TRBD1	CSAGLTGAVLFF	TGCAGCGCCGGACTCACAGGGGCCGTGCTGTTTTTT
few	TRBJ2-2	TRBV2	TRBD2	CASTPRGTSGNTGELFF	TGTGCCAGCACCCCCCGGGGGACTAGCGGGAACACCGGGGAGCTGTTTTTT
NA	TRBJ2-7	TRBV2	TRBD2	CASSVSAGGGGEQYF	TGTGCCAGCAGTGTGTCAGCGGGAGGAGGGGGTGAGCAGTACTTC
few	TRBJ2-3	TRBV11-2	TRBD2	CASSLGTSGVISDTQYF	TGTGCCAGCAGCTTAGGGACTAGCGGGGTCATTTCCGATACGCAGTATTTT
NA	TRBJ1-2	TRBV5-1	NA	CASALWGTNYGYTF	TGCGCCAGCGCACTCTGGGGAACTAACTATGGCTACACCTTC
NA	TRBJ2-6	TRBV9	NA	CASKAAPKGANVLTF	TGTGCCAGCAAGGCAGCCCCTAAGGGGGCCAACGTCCTGACTTTC
few	TRBJ1-1	TRBV4-1	NA	CASSQGFLPNTEAFF	TGCGCCAGCAGCCAAGGATTCCTACCTAACACTGAAGCTTTCTTT
NA	TRBJ2-1	TRBV9	TRBD2	CASSVTPFTSGKETQFF	TGTGCCAGCAGCGTAACCCCATTTACTAGCGGGAAAGAGACCCAGTTCTTC
NA	TRBJ1-6	TRBV7-2	NA	CASSVEGNSPLHF	TGTGCCAGCAGCGTAGAAGGAAATTCACCCCTCCACTTT
few	TRBJ1-2	TRBV6-6	NA	CASSYSPGVNGYTF	TGTGCCAGCAGTTACTCTCCAGGGGTCAATGGCTACACCTTC
NA	TRBJ2-1	TRBV24-1	NA	CATSDPSRYNEQFF	TGTGCCACCAGTGACCCGAGTAGATACAATGAGCAGTTCTTC
NA	TRBJ1-1	TRBV7-2	NA	CASSLARGRAFF	TGTGCCAGCAGCTTAGCAAGGGGAAGAGCTTTCTTT
NA	TRBJ2-1	TRBV9	TRBD1	CASAGQGYNERFF	TGTGCCAGTGCGGGACAGGGGTACAATGAGCGGTTCTTC
NA	TRBJ1-2	TRBV12-5	NA	CASGLTTGFYGYTF	TGTGCTAGTGGACTCACCACAGGGTTCTATGGCTACACCTTC
NA	TRBJ2-1	TRBV6-2/TRBV6-3	TRBD1	CASSQRDRGQNEQFF	TGTGCCAGCAGTCAAAGGGACAGGGGGCAGAATGAGCAGTTCTTC
many	TRBJ2-5	TRBV5-6	TRBD2	CASRVAGGQETQYF	TGTGCCAGCAGGGTAGCGGGAGGACAAGAGACCCAGTACTTC
NA	TRBJ2-7	TRBV27	NA	CASSLSISGISEQYF	TGTGCCAGCAGTTTATCGATCTCAGGGATTAGCGAGCAGTACTTC
few	TRBJ2-3	TRBV6-5	TRBD2	CASSQRTSASDTQYF	TGTGCCAGCAGTCAAAGGACTAGCGCATCAGATACGCAGTATTTT
NA	TRBJ2-7	TRBV12-3/TRBV12-4	TRBD1	CASSPRDSLYEQYF	TGTGCCAGCAGTCCTCGGGACAGCCTCTACGAGCAGTACTTC
few	TRBJ2-5	TRBV25-1	NA	CASSERPGKETQYF	TGTGCCAGCAGTGAGCGGCCTGGTAAGGAGACCCAGTACTTC
NA	TRBJ2-7	TRBV5-5	TRBD2	CASELGLAGLSTYNEQYF	TGTGCCAGCGAACTAGGACTAGCGGGACTTTCCACCTACAATGAGCAGTACTTC
NA	TRBJ2-1	TRBV5-1	TRBD2	CASSSQLAGGSYNEQFF	TGCGCCAGCAGCTCCCAACTAGCGGGAGGGTCATACAATGAGCAGTTCTTC
NA	TRBJ1-5	TRBV20-1	NA	CSAIQPGQVSSSNQPQHF	TGCAGTGCTATTCAACCGGGGCAGGTTTCTTCTAGCAATCAGCCCCAGCATTTT
NA	TRBJ1-1	TRBV9	TRBD1	CASSPGDRGSTEAFF	TGTGCCAGCAGCCCCGGTGACAGGGGAAGCACTGAAGCTTTCTTT
NA	TRBJ2-1	TRBV5-1	NA	CASSLATRFF	TGCGCCAGCAGCTTGGCCACTCGGTTCTTC
NA	TRBJ2-5	TRBV20-1	NA	CSARVSGVETQYF	TGCAGTGCTAGAGTTTCAGGGGTAGAGACCCAGTACTTC
few	TRBJ2-1	TRBV9	TRBD2	CASSVVALAGNEQFF	TGTGCCAGCAGCGTAGTGGCCCTAGCGGGCAATGAGCAGTTCTTC
few	TRBJ1-2	TRBV9	NA	CASSGRVGGSEYGYTF	TGTGCCAGCAGCGGACGGGTTGGTGGGTCCGAATATGGCTACACCTTC
NA	TRBJ1-2	TRBV20-1	NA	CSARDGGGYTF	TGCAGTGCTAGAGACGGGGGAGGCTACACCTTC